This T cell receptor (beta chain) is drawn from a study of CD8+ T cells in alopecia areata. Study-wide background: Oral tofacitinib, 5 to 10 mg twice daily, was given in an open-label trial.

It was cDNA, reverse transcribed from extracted RNA, that served as the sequencing template. Produced via immunoSEQ multiplex PCR; TCRdb's table is partial and in-frame only. The sample includes 200,000 or so clones, less than 45% of them seen just once. This clone was found a few times. V gave up 4 bases and J gave up 4 bases, with 7 bases separating them. The CDR3 is 11 residues long. Per germline, CDR1 SQVTM and CDR2 ANQGSEA. Noted treatment: oral pan-JAK inhibitor, 5-10 mg twice daily. The material was CD4+ T cells sorted from blood, obtained at approximately week 37, from a patient treated with tofacitinib. The chain is built from TRBV29-1 and TRBJ1-2, with D possibly matching TRBD1 (6 bases). This clonotype originated in a human donor with alopecia areata. The CDR3 here is CSVARGYGYTF. The CDR3 DNA reads as TGCAGCGTTGCCAGGGGCTATGGCTACACCTTC.